This TCR beta chain was retrieved from a study of type 1 regulatory T cells. TCRdb redid the calling of the reads with MiXCR, one entry per CDR3 protein. The table has around 19,000 distinct CDR3 sequences, 9.5% to 13% seen once. The CDR3 has 14 amino acids. V was clipped by 2 bases and J by 9 bases, with 15 bases between them. Germline CDR1 and CDR2: SGHRS and YFSETQ. This TCR derives from a human donor in good health. The genes are TRBV5-1 and TRBJ2-1; perhaps TRBD2 as D (5 bases). Specimen: CD4+ T cells, either the whole sample or a sorted fraction (not recorded which). In DNA, the CDR3 is TGCGCCAGCAGCTTTATGAGGGAAATGGGTGAGCAGTTCTTC. Translated, it gives CASSFMREMGEQFF.